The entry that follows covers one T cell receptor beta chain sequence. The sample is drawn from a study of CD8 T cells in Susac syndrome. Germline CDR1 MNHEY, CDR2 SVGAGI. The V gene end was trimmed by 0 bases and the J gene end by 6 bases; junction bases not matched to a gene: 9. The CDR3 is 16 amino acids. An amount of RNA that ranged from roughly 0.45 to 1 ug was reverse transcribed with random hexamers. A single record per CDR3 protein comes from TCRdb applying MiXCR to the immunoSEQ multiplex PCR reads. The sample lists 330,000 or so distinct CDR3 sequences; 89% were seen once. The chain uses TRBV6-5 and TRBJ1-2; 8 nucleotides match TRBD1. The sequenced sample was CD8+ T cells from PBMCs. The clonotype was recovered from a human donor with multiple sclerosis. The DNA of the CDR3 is TGTGCCAGCAGTTACTCCCCCGCCGGGACAGGCGATGGCTACACCTTC. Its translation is CASSYSPAGTGDGYTF.